These T cell receptor beta chains were read from a single sample in a study of blood T cell repertoires in COVID-19. Sequenced by immunoSEQ multiplex PCR; TCRdb stores in-frame clones only, minus some. This sample has over 150,000 clones, with about 85% found just once. Sequencing input: peripheral blood. Source of these receptors: a man aged 55 to 69 with COVID-19, enrolled during active disease. The conserved cysteine and the conserved F or W are not part of the CDR3 here. The order of the fields is V gene, J gene, CDR3 protein.

TRBV19	TRBJ1-6	ASSPGQVSPLH
TRBV5-1	TRBJ2-7	ASSFQGPTYEQY
TRBV19	TRBJ1-2	ASSIGQGDHYGYT
TRBV7-2	TRBJ1-1	ASSRGQGGTEAF
TRBV24-1	TRBJ2-5	ATSEGGRETQY
TRBV5-6	TRBJ1-6	ASRLMGTGVGSPLH
TRBV7-3	TRBJ2-5	ASSLAGGKQETQY
TRBV20-1	TRBJ1-1	SASPDSQAF
TRBV6-5	TRBJ1-2	ASTALRDYGYT
TRBV18	TRBJ1-4	ASSLEGGTNEKLF
TRBV13	TRBJ2-5	ASSSLGLAGATLY
TRBV6-1	TRBJ1-5	ASSEGERGNQPQH
TRBV6-5	TRBJ1-1	ASSYSDRSNTEAF
TRBV6-5	TRBJ1-5	ASRGQNSNQPQH
TRBV4-3	TRBJ2-5	ASSQNRASGETQY
TRBV18	TRBJ1-3	ASSPSQGNTIY
TRBV4-3	TRBJ2-3	ASSQDWPIFTDTQY
TRBV12-3/TRBV12-4	TRBJ2-3	ASRLTYTDTQY
TRBV5-4	TRBJ1-2	ASSLGQEIYGYT
TRBV11-2	TRBJ2-5	ASSLGTSGGSKKETQY